These T cell receptor beta chains were read from a single sample in a study of breast tumors, draining lymph nodes, adjacent tissues. TCRdb recomputed calls from the multiplex PCR reads with MiXCR, one row per CDR3 protein. Of approximately 180,000 distinct CDR3 sequences in the sample, 33% were seen once. The material sequenced was axillary lymph node tissue. Receptors originate from a female donor with breast cancer. Some clones in this sample may be carry-over from other donors' samples. CDR3s include the opening cysteine and the closing phenylalanine or tryptophan. A D gene is named only where the DNA matches it firmly. Clone size appears in some rows only: once, few, many, or a class for an expanded clone.

.,TRBV4-3,TRBJ2-7,many,CASSQARGSTYEQYF,TGCGCCAGCAGCCAAGCTCGCGGGTCCACCTACGAGCAGTACTTC
TRBD1,TRBV9,TRBJ1-4,many,CASSVGDRGQFRGEKLFF,TGTGCCAGCAGCGTAGGGGACAGGGGCCAATTTAGAGGTGAAAAACTGTTTTTT
TRBD2,TRBV5-1,TRBJ2-7,many,CASSSRQGLAGGPYEQYF,TGCGCCAGCAGCTCGCGCCAAGGACTAGCGGGGGGGCCCTACGAGCAGTACTTC
TRBD2,TRBV7-9,TRBJ2-2,.,CASSSRGTGLANTGELFF,TGTGCCAGCAGCTCGCGGGGTACCGGACTAGCGAACACCGGGGAGCTGTTTTTT
TRBD1,TRBV7-2,TRBJ2-3,medium-sized,CASSLGQASTDTQYF,TGTGCCAGCAGCCTGGGACAGGCTAGCACAGATACGCAGTATTTT
TRBD1,TRBV7-9,TRBJ2-7,many,CASSFPGQGVEQYF,TGTGCCAGCAGCTTCCCGGGACAGGGAGTCGAGCAGTACTTC
.,TRBV19,TRBJ1-2,many,CASSTPYGTLGYTF,TGTGCCAGTAGTACACCCTACGGGACACTTGGCTACACCTTC
.,TRBV4-1,TRBJ2-2,many,CASSQEGGTNTGELFF,TGCGCCAGCAGCCAAGAGGGGGGCACCAACACCGGGGAGCTGTTTTTT
.,TRBV10-3,TRBJ2-1,many,CAISVSGPTNEQFF,TGTGCCATCAGTGTGTCTGGACCTACCAATGAGCAGTTCTTC
.,TRBV5-8,TRBJ1-3,many,CASSNLQVNTIYF,TGTGCCAGCAGCAACCTTCAAGTAAACACCATATATTTT
.,TRBV20-1,TRBJ1-3,.,CSARRLAGNTIYF,TGCAGTGCCCGACGACTAGCGGGGAACACCATATATTTT
.,TRBV4-1,TRBJ1-3,many,CASSQVLGDTIYF,TGCGCCAGCAGCCAAGTTCTTGGGGACACCATATATTTT
.,TRBV6-6,TRBJ2-5,.,CASSHNRYQEAQYF,TGTGCCAGCAGCCACAACAGGTACCAAGAGGCCCAGTACTTC
TRBD1,TRBV30,TRBJ1-6,many,CAWSVRDRGNSPLHF,TGTGCCTGGAGTGTACGGGACAGGGGGAACTCACCCCTCCACTTT
TRBD2,TRBV5-1,TRBJ2-5,few,CASSLGSGGSNPGTQYF,TGCGCCAGCAGCTTAGGGTCGGGGGGTAGCAACCCCGGGACCCAGTACTTC
.,TRBV5-1,TRBJ2-1,many,CASSLKSGFYGHWYNEQFF,TGCGCCAGCAGCTTGAAGTCAGGTTTCTACGGCCACTGGTACAATGAGCAGTTCTTC
TRBD2,TRBV4-1,TRBJ2-1,many,CASSHDSGGDNEQFF,TGCGCCAGCAGCCACGATAGCGGGGGTGACAATGAGCAGTTCTTC
.,TRBV11-2,TRBJ1-2,many,CASSSLTDSNYGYTF,TGTGCCAGCAGCTCTCTCACAGATAGTAACTATGGCTACACCTTC
.,TRBV19,TRBJ1-2,many,CASSETGLNYGYTF,TGTGCCAGTAGTGAAACAGGATTAAACTATGGCTACACCTTC
TRBD2,TRBV10-2,TRBJ2-7,many,CASTEPRGGSGYEQYF,TGCGCCAGCACTGAACCCCGGGGCGGGAGCGGGTACGAGCAGTACTTC
TRBD1,TRBV6-2/TRBV6-3,TRBJ1-2,many,CASRLQATGRDGYTF,TGTGCCAGCCGACTCCAGGCGACAGGGAGAGATGGCTACACCTTC
TRBD2,TRBV5-6,TRBJ2-7,many,CASGLAGGAYEQYF,TGTGCCAGCGGTCTAGCGGGGGGGGCCTACGAGCAGTACTTC
TRBD1,TRBV6-5,TRBJ1-5,many,CASRRVQGGQPQHF,TGTGCCAGCAGAAGAGTACAGGGGGGTCAGCCCCAGCATTTT
TRBD1,TRBV5-1,TRBJ1-2,.,CASSPGQQWNYGYTF,TGCGCCAGCAGCCCGGGACAGCAGTGGAACTATGGCTACACCTTC
.,TRBV7-3,TRBJ2-3,many,CASSRGTARDTQYF,TGTGCCAGCTCTCGAGGGACCGCAAGAGATACGCAGTATTTT
.,TRBV5-8,TRBJ2-2,many,CASSNNRGLNTGELFF,TGTGCCAGCAGCAATAACAGGGGACTGAACACCGGGGAGCTGTTTTTT
TRBD2,TRBV20-1,TRBJ2-5,many,CSGLAGVETQYF,TGCAGCGGACTAGCGGGGGTAGAGACCCAGTACTTC
.,TRBV4-3,TRBJ1-1,.,CASSQDRNRRSEAFF,TGCGCCAGCAGCCAAGATCGGAACAGGAGGTCTGAAGCTTTCTTT
TRBD1,TRBV19,TRBJ1-2,many,CASSTPDRSYGYTF,TGTGCCAGTAGTACCCCGGACAGGAGCTATGGCTACACCTTC
.,TRBV7-8,TRBJ2-1,many,CASSLGKGLPAEQFF,TGTGCCAGCAGCTTAGGAAAAGGCCTCCCGGCTGAGCAGTTCTTC